These 14 T cell receptor beta chains came from one sample sequenced in a study of blood T cell repertoires in COVID-19. Assay used: immunoSEQ multiplex PCR; TCRdb lists only in-frame clones, some missing. The table lists under 350,000 clones, about 88% of them singletons. Sequenced material: peripheral blood. The receptor source for this set is a man aged 18 to 30 with active or convalescent COVID-19.

This clone was observed a handful of times. V gene TRBV11-3 combines with J gene TRBJ2-7, with 7 bases identical to TRBD2. This CDR3 spans 16 amino acids. V was clipped by 0 bases and J by 5 bases; unmatched bases: 10. Per germline, CDR1 SGHNT and CDR2 YENEEA. CDR3 protein: CASSLEGGAGGNEQYF. The CDR3 DNA is TGTGCCAGCAGCTTAGAGGGAGGGGCCGGTGGGAACGAGCAGTACTTC.

Details on this clone: This same CDR3 is encoded by further DNA sequences in the sample. J is TRBJ1-5 and V is TRBV9; D gene unclear. The germline V gene encodes CDR1 SGDLS and CDR2 YYNGEE. CDR3 length equals 13 residues. The V gene lost 0 bases and the J gene lost 4 bases, with 5 bases spanning the gap. The CDR3 DNA reads TGTGCCAGCAGCGTAGCCCCTAATCAGCCCCAGCATTTT. Its translation is CASSVAPNQPQHF.

This clone was detected only once. The CDR3 nucleotides are TGTGCCAGCGGAGAATTGACAGGTAATCATCAGCCCCAGCATTTT. This sequence encodes CASGELTGNHQPQHF. The chain employs TRBV6-5 and TRBJ1-5; maybe TRBD1 (6 bases). CDR3 size: 15 residues. Between the trimmed V and J ends, which lost 8 bases and 5 bases, there was a span of 19 bases. CDR1 MNHEY and CDR2 SVGAGI come from the germline V gene.

The chain recombines TRBV6-2 or TRBV6-3 with TRBJ2-7; D is perhaps TRBD2 (5 bases). Germline values: CDR1 MNHEY, CDR2 SVGEGT. Trimming stripped 2 bases from V and 0 bases from J, with 11 bases between. This CDR3 is 15 amino acids long. CDR3 in DNA: TGTGCCAGCAGTTACCCCCGGGCGGGCTCCTACGAGCAGTACTTC. Translating it yields CASSYPRAGSYEQYF.

Details on this clone: One end of the junction fails to match germline, which may point to a read error. This chain's CDR3 is CASSLAWSGRRSYNEQFF. The CDR3 coding sequence is TGTGCCAGCAGCCTAGCTTGGAGCGGGAGAAGGTCCTACAATGAGCAGTTCTTC. V usage is TRBV7-8 and J usage is TRBJ2-1; 8 bases match TRBD2. This CDR3 is built from 18 residues. Germline V gene sequence: CDR1 SGHVS, CDR2 FQNEAQ.

The gene calls are TRBV6-6 and TRBJ1-1; D is perhaps TRBD1 (5 bases). The V gene lost 8 bases and the J gene lost 5 bases, with 18 bases spanning the gap. Germline lookup yields CDR1 MNHNY and CDR2 SVGAGI (reference sequence). The CDR3 has 14 residues. DNA of the CDR3: TGTGCCAGCCTCGTTCAGGGCGCGCCGACTGAAGCTTTCTTT. Translated, it gives CASLVQGAPTEAFF.

This clone was counted a single time. The same CDR3 also results from other DNA sequences found in this sample. The V gene is TRBV5-1, the J gene TRBJ2-5; D is unresolved. Between the trimmed V and J ends, which lost 3 bases and 2 bases, there was a span of 2 bases. Germline CDR1 SGHRS, CDR2 YFSETQ. This CDR3 comprises 11 residues. The CDR3 protein is CASSSQETQYF. In DNA form, the CDR3 reads TGCGCCAGCAGCTCACAAGAGACCCAGTACTTC.

The V gene is TRBV3-1 (or the pseudogene TRBV3-2), the J gene TRBJ2-5; D is ambiguous. V was shortened by 4 bases and J by 5 bases, with 8 bases between the two germline ends. The CDR3 sequence is 12 residues long. Germline V gene sequence: CDR1 LGHDT, CDR2 YNNKEL (reference sequence). CDR3 residues: CASSLMSETQYF. The CDR3, as DNA: TGTGCCAGCAGCCTCATGAGTGAGACCCAGTACTTC.

The rearrangement links TRBV29-1 to TRBJ2-1; D might be TRBD1 (6 bases). Germline V gene sequence: CDR1 SQVTM, CDR2 ANQGSEA. The CDR3 spans 13 residues. Trimming pared 7 bases from V and 3 bases from J, leaving 13 bases between. CDR3: CSAVQGNYNEQFF. The DNA of the CDR3 is TGCAGCGCTGTTCAGGGGAACTACAATGAGCAGTTCTTC.

This clone was seen once. The genes are TRBV10-3 and TRBJ2-2, with 8 bases that match TRBD1. This CDR3 has 14 amino acids. V lost 7 bases, J lost 3 bases, and 4 bases stayed unmatched. Germline CDR1 is ENHRY and CDR2 is SYGVKD. The CDR3 loop is CAITQDRDTGELFF. CDR3 DNA: TGTGCCATCACTCAGGACAGGGACACCGGGGAGCTGTTTTTT.

The rearrangement uses TRBV4-2 and TRBJ2-2, with 8 positions matching TRBD1. With V trimmed by 1 base and J by 7 bases, 17 bases remained unmatched. The germline V gene encodes CDR1 LGHNA and CDR2 YNFKEQ. The CDR3 extends over 19 amino acids. The CDR3 bases are TGTGCCAGCAGCCAAGTGCCCATAGGACAGGGCTGGAGAGGCGGGGAGCTGTTTTTT. This encodes CASSQVPIGQGWRGGELFF.

V and J are TRBV10-3 and TRBJ1-5; 11 bases agree with TRBD1. V lost 5 bases, J lost 5 bases, and 5 bases stayed unmatched. This CDR3 region has 15 residues. Germline CDR1 is ENHRY and CDR2 is SYGVKD. The CDR3 sequence: CAISPDRGLDQPQHF. In DNA, the CDR3 is TGTGCCATCAGTCCGGACAGGGGGCTCGATCAGCCCCAGCATTTT.

This clone was seen a single time. The chain combines TRBV10-1 with TRBJ2-5, with D perhaps matching TRBD1 (7 bases). Per the germline V gene, CDR1 is WNHNN and CDR2 is SYGVQD (reference sequence). V lost 2 bases, J lost 4 bases, and 17 bases lay in between. The CDR3 covers 16 residues. The DNA for the CDR3 is TGCGCCAGCAGTGAGGTTGCATCAGGGGGGATAGAGACCCAGTACTTC. Protein: CASSEVASGGIETQYF.

The chain employs TRBV2 and TRBJ2-5; possible D gene TRBD1, 6 bases. The V end lost 6 bases, the J end lost 4 bases, and 18 bases lay between the germline ends. The CDR3 is 15 amino acids. Looked up from germline, CDR1 is SNHLY and CDR2 is FYNNEI. The CDR3 DNA follows: TGTGCCAGCAGCCCTTCCGGGACACTCCCAGAGACCCAGTACTTC. Encoded protein: CASSPSGTLPETQYF.